The entry that follows covers one T cell receptor (beta chain) sequence. Germline CDR1 is ENHRY and CDR2 is SYGVKD. Trimming stripped 4 bases from V and 3 bases from J, with 20 bases between. The CDR3 is 17 residues long. The entry originates in a study of blood T cell repertoires in COVID-19. The data were produced by immunoSEQ multiplex PCR, yet TCRdb's version contains in-frame clones alone and is incomplete. The table records about 160,000 clones, less than 85% of them present only once. Living in under 30 US areas, the participants were between roughly 18 and 90 years of age. Cohort allocation depended upon clinical history that participants reported. Resolution of symptoms, clearance, or two negative PCRs was present in recovered Cohort 3 donors.

Sequencing input: PBMCs or T cells enriched from blood (not recorded which). The TCR sequence derives from a man in his fifties or sixties who had recovered from COVID-19. This rearrangement joins TRBV10-3 to TRBJ2-3; tentative D call: TRBD1 (6 bases). The chain's CDR3 is CAISVPNRVLGTDTQYF. As DNA, the CDR3 is TGTGCCATCAGTGTTCCTAACAGGGTCCTTGGAACAGATACGCAGTATTTT.